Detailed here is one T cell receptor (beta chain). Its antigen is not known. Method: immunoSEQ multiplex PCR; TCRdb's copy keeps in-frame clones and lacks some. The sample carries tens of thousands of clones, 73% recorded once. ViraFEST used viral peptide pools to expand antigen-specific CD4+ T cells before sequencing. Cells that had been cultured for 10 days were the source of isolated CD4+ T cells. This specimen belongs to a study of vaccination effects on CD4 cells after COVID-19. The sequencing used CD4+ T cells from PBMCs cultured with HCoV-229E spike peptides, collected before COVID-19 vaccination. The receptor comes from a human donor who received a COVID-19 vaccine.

CDR3 amino acids: CASSTPPGLAGEQYF. In DNA form, the CDR3 reads TGTGCCAGCAGCACCCCCCCGGGACTAGCAGGCGAGCAGTACTTC. This sequence joins TRBV3-1 (or the pseudogene TRBV3-2) and TRBJ2-7; 9 bases are shared with TRBD2. Germline lookup yields CDR1 LGHDT and CDR2 YNNKEL (reference sequence). Losses at the gene ends were 5 bases for V and 6 bases for J; bases not matched to a gene: 11. The length of the CDR3 is 15 residues.